One sample yielded the 5 T cell receptor beta chains listed below, sequenced in a study of CD8 T cells in ankylosing spondylitis. Each CDR3 protein gets one entry after TCRdb re-called the 5' RACE reads with MiXCR. The sample holds fewer than 200,000 distinct CDR3 sequences, roughly 18% seen once. The specimen was blood, either unsorted or a sorted T cell fraction (not recorded which). These receptor sequences come from a male donor aged 5-29 years with ankylosing spondylitis or in good health (not recorded which).

This clonotype was observed at least ten times. The chain couples TRBV19 to TRBJ1-5, with D tentatively TRBD1 (5 bases). With 3 bases removed from V and 0 bases from J, the gap between germline ends came to 15 bases. The CDR3 spans 17 residues. Germline CDR1 reads LNHDA; CDR2 reads SQIVND (reference sequence). CDR3: CASSMAPGSNSNQPQHF. The CDR3 bases are TGTGCCAGTAGTATGGCACCAGGGTCGAATAGCAATCAGCCCCAGCATTTT. The variable domain in full, with the rest retrieved from reference TRBV19 and TRBJ1-5, is DGGITQSPKYLFRKEGQNVTLSCEQNLNHDAMYWYRQDPGQGLRLIYYSQIVNDFQKGDIAEGYSVSREKKESFPLTVTSAQKNPTAFYLCASSMAPGSNSNQPQHFGDGTRLSIL.

This clonotype occurred many times. This sequence joins TRBV4-3 and TRBJ2-7, with D unclear. Germline CDR1 reads LGHNA; CDR2 reads YSLEER. The V end lost 4 bases, the J end lost 4 bases, and 20 bases lay between the germline ends. This CDR3 is built from 16 residues. The CDR3 sequence is CASSPREDRAPYEQYF. The DNA for the CDR3 is TGCGCCAGCAGCCCGCGAGAGGACCGGGCCCCGTACGAGCAGTACTTC.

The sample holds many counts of this clonotype. The chain uses TRBV7-9 and TRBJ2-1, with D unresolved. The CDR3 runs 11 residues. With 3 bases removed from V and 7 bases from J, the gap between germline ends came to 4 bases. Germline V gene sequence: CDR1 SEHNR, CDR2 FQNEAQ (reference sequence). In DNA, the CDR3 is TGTGCCAGCAGCTTCCGGAATGAGCAGTTCTTC. Amino acids: CASSFRNEQFF.

This clonotype was recorded at least ten times. The chain employs TRBV5-6 and TRBJ2-2; TRBD2 aligns across 11 bases. CDR3 length: 17 amino acids. Germline V CDR1 and CDR2: SGHDT, YYEEEE. J lost 5 bases, V lost 4 bases, and 10 bases had no gene match. CDR3 in DNA: TGTGCCAGCAGCCTTATAGCGGGAGGGCCCGGGACCGGGGAGCTGTTTTTT. It codes for CASSLIAGGPGTGELFF.

This clonotype was counted ten times or more. This chain uses TRBV9 with TRBJ2-1; D is uncertain. The CDR3 has 12 amino acids. The ends were cut back, 3 bases at V and 13 bases at J, with 14 bases in the middle. The V gene's germline CDR1 is SGDLS and CDR2 YYNGEE. CDR3 nucleotides: TGTGCCAGCAGCGGGGGTGATGGCCCACAGTTCTTC. It codes for CASSGGDGPQFF. The complete variable domain, with remaining parts taken from reference TRBV9 and TRBJ2-1, reads DSGVTQTPKHLITATGQRVTLRCSPRSGDLSVYWYQQSLDQGLQFLIQYYNGEERAKGNILERFSAQQFPDLHSELNLSSLELGDSALYFCASSGGDGPQFFGPGTRLTVL.